This record covers a single T cell receptor beta chain. The antigen is undetermined. This sample was taken from a study of early T cells in non-severe SARS-CoV-2 infection. For the study at large: The study sequenced bulk RNA from unsorted whole blood, with chains unpaired.

Unique molecular identifiers (one per individual cDNA molecule) were attached. TCRdb fed the 5' RACE reads into MiXCR, producing one record per CDR3 protein. The sample lists tens of thousands of distinct CDR3 sequences; roughly an eighth were seen once. This CDR3 spans 16 amino acids. Germline V CDR1 and CDR2: LNHDA, SQIVND (reference sequence). Deletions cut 9 bases from V and 9 bases from J, with 24 bases between. General study results and limits: Anti-spike CD8 responses were favored by VDJdb matching, which missed private and CD4 specificities.

Sequencing input: whole blood. The chain carries TRBV19 and TRBJ2-6; D might be TRBD2 (6 bases). The sequence was obtained from an adult who was a healthcare worker with PCR-confirmed SARS-CoV-2 infection or an uninfected control (not recorded which). The CDR3 protein is CASTRWQGGGGNVLTF. The DNA for the CDR3 is TGTGCCAGCACCAGGTGGCAGGGAGGCGGAGGCAACGTCCTGACTTTC.